Sequencing of this T cell receptor beta chain was carried out in a study of blood T cell repertoires in COVID-19. On the study more broadly: T cells, B-cell-depleted T cells, or PBMCs supplied cDNA or gDNA.

The CDR3 loop spans 17 amino acids. V shed 4 bases, J shed 4 bases, and the junction held 16 bases outside the gene matches. The V gene's germline CDR1 is LNHDA and CDR2 SQIVND (reference sequence). Data came from immunoSEQ multiplex PCR; TCRdb stores just in-frame clones and leaves some out. Of hundreds of thousands of clones listed, about 88% are singletons. Sequencing was done on a sample of PBMCs or T cells enriched from blood (not recorded which). This chain connects TRBV19 to TRBJ2-7; 7 bases agree with TRBD1. This TCR was sampled from a woman aged 40 to 49 who had recovered from COVID-19. The CDR3 spells CASSRRGQQGLGYEQYF. The CDR3 DNA reads TGTGCCAGTAGTAGAAGGGGCCAACAGGGGCTGGGATACGAGCAGTACTTC.